The 19 T cell receptor beta chains below come from one sample, sequenced in a study of beta chain features in type 1 diabetes. General study results and limits: Moderate but significant shortening of TCRB CDR3s was recorded in all four CD4+ subsets from Type 1 diabetes patients.

What was sequenced were expressed TCRB transcripts, since all of the isolated RNA had been reverse transcribed. Measured with immunoSEQ multiplex PCR; TCRdb has only the in-frame clones, and not every one. The table lists about 170,000 clones, around 8% of them singletons, with 0.94% in the top ten. The antigens of these receptors remain unknown. The specimen sequenced was central memory CD4+ T cells from blood. These receptors came from a woman in her 40s with type 1 diabetes.

This clone showed up just a few times. The chain is built from TRBV2 and TRBJ2-1; no reliable D call. This CDR3 has 11 amino acids. V lost 8 bases and J 3 bases, leaving 5 bases between the germline ends. In germline, CDR1 is SNHLY, CDR2 FYNNEI. The CDR3 protein is CASLLYNEQFF. The CDR3 DNA sequence: TGTGCCAGCCTCCTCTACAATGAGCAGTTCTTC.

The chain employs TRBV5-4 and TRBJ2-2; 15 nucleotides line up with TRBD2. There are 16 residues in the CDR3. V lost 2 bases, J lost 5 bases, and 1 base stayed unmatched. The V gene's germline CDR1 is SGHNT and CDR2 YYREEE (reference sequence). The CDR3 protein is CASSLGTSGRTGELFF. The CDR3 DNA is TGTGCCAGCAGCTTAGGGACTAGCGGGAGGACCGGGGAGCTGTTTTTT.

Ten or more counts support this clone. The genes are TRBV27 and TRBJ2-3; 12 bases fit TRBD2. The CDR3 runs to 18 residues. Looked up from germline, CDR1 is MNHEY and CDR2 is SMNVEV (reference sequence). The trim removed 3 bases at V and 0 bases at J, leaving 7 bases unmatched. The CDR3 spells CASSFYPGTSGSTDTQYF. CDR3 nucleotide sequence: TGTGCCAGCAGTTTCTACCCCGGGACTAGCGGGAGCACAGATACGCAGTATTTT.

Only a few counts were recorded for this clone. The chain combines TRBV5-1 with TRBJ2-1; D possibly corresponds to TRBD1 (6 bases). The CDR3 covers 16 residues. Germline V gene data show CDR1 as SGHRS and CDR2 as YFSETQ. The V gene lost 3 bases and the J gene lost 1 base, with 14 bases spanning the gap. This chain's CDR3 is CASSWMGAPSYNEQFF. CDR3 nucleotide sequence: TGCGCCAGCAGCTGGATGGGGGCCCCTTCCTACAATGAGCAGTTCTTC.

This clone was observed a few times. CDR3 residues: CASSLVTDPGYNEQFF. For the CDR3, the DNA is TGTGCCAGCAGCTTAGTTACGGACCCAGGGTACAATGAGCAGTTCTTC. The J gene is TRBJ2-1, the V gene TRBV7-2; D is perhaps TRBD1 (5 bases). Trimming removed 1 base from V and 4 bases from J, with 14 bases in between. The CDR3 has 16 amino acids. Germline V gene lookup returns CDR1 SGHTA and CDR2 FQGNSA.

This chain connects TRBV11-2 to TRBJ2-3; unclear D gene. Germline CDR1 reads SGHAT; CDR2 reads FQNNGV. CDR3 length: 12 amino acids. Trimming took off 2 bases at V and 6 bases at J, with 6 bases between the two ends. CDR3 sequence: CASSLTQDTQYF. CDR3 coding DNA: TGTGCCAGCAGCTTAACACAGGATACGCAGTATTTT.

This clone was seen only a few times. The chain uses TRBV6-5 and TRBJ1-2; D not certain. Germline-derived CDR1 and CDR2 are MNHEY and SVGAGI. With 6 bases removed from V and 8 bases from J, the gap between germline ends came to 13 bases. The CDR3 contains 12 residues. The CDR3 DNA reads as TGTGCCAGCAGGGTTTCAAGCGGAGGCTACACCTTC. It specifies CASRVSSGGYTF.

V usage is TRBV2 and J usage is TRBJ1-2, with D hard to call. The germline V gene encodes CDR1 SNHLY and CDR2 FYNNEI. CDR3 size: 13 residues. Trimming stripped 7 bases from V and 7 bases from J, with 16 bases between. For the CDR3, the DNA is TGTGCCAGCAAATTTACCGCGAGCGCTGGCTACACCTTC. It translates to CASKFTASAGYTF.

This clone came up a few times. The chain employs TRBV7-2 and TRBJ2-7; TRBD2 is a possible D gene (6 bases). The V end was cut by 5 bases, the J end by 1 base, with 12 bases between. This CDR3 is built from 14 residues. Germline values: CDR1 SGHTA, CDR2 FQGNSA. The CDR3 DNA is TGTGCCAGCAGCGTACTCCGGGAGTCCTACGAGCAGTACTTC. This encodes CASSVLRESYEQYF.

The sample holds many counts of this clone. The chain has TRBV4-3 and TRBJ2-2, with D possibly being TRBD1 (6 bases). V was cut by 2 bases and J by 3 bases, with 13 bases left in between. Germline V gives CDR1 LGHNA, CDR2 YSLEER. The CDR3 is 16 amino acids. The CDR3 nucleotides read TGCGCCAGCAGCCAACACAGGGTTTCGGACACCGGGGAGCTGTTTTTT. Translating gives CASSQHRVSDTGELFF.

In its sample, this clone was seen a few times. This chain uses TRBV18 with TRBJ2-7; 10 bases map to TRBD1. The CDR3 covers 18 residues. J lost 4 bases, V lost 3 bases, and 15 bases had no gene match. CDR1 is KGHSH, CDR2 LQKENI, per germline. This CDR3 is CASSPSSGTGTGEYEQYF. The CDR3, as DNA: TGTGCCAGCTCACCGTCTAGCGGTACCGGGACAGGGGAATACGAGCAGTACTTC.

This clone was recorded at least ten times. The chain links TRBV14 to TRBJ2-3, with a possible D match to TRBD1 (5 bases). Between the trimmed V and J ends, which lost 0 bases and 9 bases, there was a span of 10 bases. The CDR3 extends over 13 amino acids. Germline V lookup: CDR1 SGHDN, CDR2 FVKESK. CDR3 nucleotides: TGTGCCAGCAGCCAAGATCGACAGCAGACGCAGTATTTT. It is translated as CASSQDRQQTQYF. The whole variable domain, filled in from reference TRBV14 and TRBJ2-3, reads EAGVTQFPSHSVIEKGQTVTLRCDPISGHDNLYWYRRVMGKEIKFLLHFVKESKQDESGMPNNRFLAERTGGTYSTLKVQPAELEDSGVYFCASSQDRQQTQYFGPGTRLTVL.

The genes are TRBV6-1 and TRBJ2-1; D gene uncertain. V was trimmed by 3 bases and J by 6 bases, leaving 3 bases between them. Germline CDR1 and CDR2: MNHNS and SASEGT. CDR3 length: 11 amino acids. The CDR3 loop is CASSDSNEQFF. DNA for the CDR3: TGTGCCAGCAGTGACAGCAATGAGCAGTTCTTC.

This chain connects TRBV5-1 to TRBJ2-2; D is uncertain. Germline V lookup: CDR1 SGHRS, CDR2 YFSETQ. The CDR3 runs 13 residues. V gave up 3 bases and J gave up 2 bases, with 5 bases separating them. CDR3 coding DNA: TGCGCCAGCAGCTGGAGAAACACCGGGGAGCTGTTTTTT. It codes for CASSWRNTGELFF.

A few counts support this clone. This sequence joins TRBV2 and TRBJ2-5, with 7 bases fitting TRBD2. The germline V gene has CDR1 SNHLY and CDR2 FYNNEI. CDR3 length equals 12 residues. V was pared by 4 bases and J by 4 bases, with 0 bases of the junction left unmatched. CDR3 loop: CASSAGGETQYF. The CDR3 DNA follows: TGTGCCAGCAGTGCGGGGGGAGAGACCCAGTACTTC.

This clone was seen only a few times. The rearrangement uses TRBV7-9 and TRBJ2-1, with TRBD2 identical over 10 bases. Germline loops: CDR1 SEHNR, CDR2 FQNEAQ (reference sequence). V dropped 5 bases and J dropped 3; count of bases not matched to a gene: 4. This CDR3 is 15 amino acids long. The CDR3 is CASSASGRGYNEQFF. The CDR3 coding sequence is TGTGCCAGCAGCGCCAGCGGGAGGGGCTACAATGAGCAGTTCTTC.

This clone showed up many times. The chain recombines TRBV29-1 with TRBJ1-2; no clear D gene. CDR1 and CDR2 (germline): SQVTM, ANQGSEA. CDR3 length: 12 amino acids. V dropped 4 bases and J dropped 4 bases, with 10 bases sitting between them. CDR3 coding DNA: TGCAGCGTTGCTAGGGAGAGCTATGGCTACACCTTC. Translated, it gives CSVARESYGYTF.

The chain couples TRBV10-3 to TRBJ1-1; D is ambiguous. V was trimmed by 10 bases and J by 7 bases, leaving 13 bases between them. The germline gives CDR1 ENHRY, CDR2 SYGVKD. CDR3 length: 11 amino acids. CDR3 sequence (DNA): TGTGCCACCGTCGCGGAGGGTGAAGCTTTCTTT. It codes for CATVAEGEAFF.

V usage is TRBV28 and J usage is TRBJ1-6; D unclear. Germline loops: CDR1 MDHEN, CDR2 SYDVKM. The CDR3 contains 15 residues. V lost 7 bases and J 5 bases, leaving 15 bases between the germline ends. CDR3 protein: CASNAVYPDNSPLHF. The CDR3 bases are TGTGCCAGCAACGCGGTGTACCCGGATAATTCACCCCTCCACTTT.